This paragraph reports one T cell receptor beta chain. Its specificity is not known. This sample is part of a study of Ad26.COV2.S vaccination and SARS-CoV-2 variants. Whole-study findings and limits: The authors reported substantial breadth in spike-specific CD8+ and CD4+ T cell responses after vaccination.

The repertoire was sequenced with immunoSEQ multiplex PCR; TCRdb's copy has only in-frame clones and lacks some. This table has 500,000 or so clones, about 88% appearing once. Treatment reported: about 20 received Ad26.COV2.S at low or high dose, single or two shots; several received placebo; per-sample allocation not given. Collection of samples fell on day 63 after the first vaccine or placebo injection. This clonotype was sampled from a person aged 18-65 years who received the Ad26.COV2.S COVID-19 vaccine or a placebo. Here the sequenced sample was peripheral blood, taken in a trial of Ad26.COV2.S vaccine versus placebo.

Written as DNA, the CDR3 is TGTGCCAGCAGCCTCGGACTGAAAGAGACCCAGTACTTC. This gives the protein CASSLGLKETQYF. The chain uses TRBV11-1 and TRBJ2-5, with D perhaps matching TRBD2 (5 bases). The V gene's germline CDR1 is SGHAT and CDR2 FQDESV (reference sequence). The CDR3 has 13 residues. Trimming removed 5 bases at V and 3 bases at J, with 10 bases between.